This T cell receptor beta chain was recorded in a study of Ad26.COV2.S vaccination and SARS-CoV-2 variants. Study-level information: The donor participated in the COV1001 trial, in its Ad26.COV2.S arm.

As to treatment: 15 to 20 received Ad26.COV2.S at low or high dose, single or two shots; about 5 received placebo; per-sample allocation not given. Day 63 after the first injection of vaccine or placebo was the sampling time. Repertoires were generated with immunoSEQ multiplex PCR, while TCRdb's copy carries only in-frame clones and drops some. The sample yields hundreds of thousands of clones, more than 75% seen once. The V and J ends lost 5 bases and 4 bases respectively, with 14 bases between them. Germline CDR1 and CDR2: GTSNPN and SVGIG (reference sequence). The CDR3 loop spans 13 amino acids. The sequence came from a person aged 18-65 years who received the Ad26.COV2.S COVID-19 vaccine or a placebo. The source material was peripheral blood, sampled in a trial of Ad26.COV2.S vaccine versus placebo. V usage is TRBV30 and J usage is TRBJ1-1; D perhaps matches TRBD1 (6 bases). CDR3 residues: CAWGKWGATEAFF. CDR3 in DNA: TGTGCCTGGGGAAAATGGGGGGCCACTGAAGCTTTCTTT.